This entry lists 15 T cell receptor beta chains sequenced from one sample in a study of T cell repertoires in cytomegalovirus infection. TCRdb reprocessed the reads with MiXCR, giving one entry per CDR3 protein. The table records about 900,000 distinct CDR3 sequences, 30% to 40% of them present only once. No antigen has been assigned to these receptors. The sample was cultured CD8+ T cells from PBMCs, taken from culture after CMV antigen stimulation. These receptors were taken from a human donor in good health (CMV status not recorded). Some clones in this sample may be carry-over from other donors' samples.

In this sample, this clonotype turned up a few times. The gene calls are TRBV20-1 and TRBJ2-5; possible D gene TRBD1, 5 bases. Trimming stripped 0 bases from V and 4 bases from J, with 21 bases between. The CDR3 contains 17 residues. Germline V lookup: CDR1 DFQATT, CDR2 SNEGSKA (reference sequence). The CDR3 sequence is CSARDRVAPSVIETQYF. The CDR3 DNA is TGCAGTGCTAGAGACAGGGTGGCCCCATCTGTCATAGAGACCCAGTACTTC.

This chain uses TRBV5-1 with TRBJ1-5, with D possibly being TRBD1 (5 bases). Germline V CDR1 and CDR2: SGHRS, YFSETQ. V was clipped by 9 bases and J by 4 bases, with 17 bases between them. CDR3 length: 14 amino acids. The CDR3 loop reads CANWDLLGNQPQHF. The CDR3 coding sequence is TGCGCCAACTGGGACCTGCTAGGAAATCAGCCCCAGCATTTT. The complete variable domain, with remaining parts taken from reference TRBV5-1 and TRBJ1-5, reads KAGVTQTPRYLIKTRGQQVTLSCSPISGHRSVSWYQQTPGQGLQFLFEYFSETQRNKGNFPGRFSGRQFSNSRSEMNVSTLELGDSALYLCANWDLLGNQPQHFGDGTRLSIL.

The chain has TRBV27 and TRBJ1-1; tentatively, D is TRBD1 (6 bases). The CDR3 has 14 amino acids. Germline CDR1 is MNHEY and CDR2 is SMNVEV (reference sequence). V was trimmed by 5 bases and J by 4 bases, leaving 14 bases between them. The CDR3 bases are TGTGCCAGCAGTCCCAGGGGTTTTGGCACTGAAGCTTTCTTT. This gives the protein CASSPRGFGTEAFF.

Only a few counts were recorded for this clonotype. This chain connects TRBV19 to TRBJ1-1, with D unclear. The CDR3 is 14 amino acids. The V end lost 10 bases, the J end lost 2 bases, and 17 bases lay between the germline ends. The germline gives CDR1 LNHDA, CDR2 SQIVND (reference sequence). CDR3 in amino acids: CATLESGGNTEAFF. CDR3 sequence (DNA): TGTGCCACCTTAGAGAGCGGCGGAAACACTGAAGCTTTCTTT.

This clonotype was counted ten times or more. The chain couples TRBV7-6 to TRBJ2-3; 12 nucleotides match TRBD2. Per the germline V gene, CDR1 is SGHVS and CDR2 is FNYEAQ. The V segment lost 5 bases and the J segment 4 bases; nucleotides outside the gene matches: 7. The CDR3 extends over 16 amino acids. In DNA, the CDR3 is TGTGCCAGCAGCCCCCTCCCTAGCGGGGGGGCAGATACGCAGTATTTT. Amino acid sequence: CASSPLPSGGADTQYF. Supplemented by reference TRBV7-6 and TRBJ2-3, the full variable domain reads GAGVSQSPRYKVTKRGQDVALRCDPISGHVSLYWYRQALGQGPEFLTYFNYEAQQDKSGLPNDRFSAERPEGSISTLTIQRTEQRDSAMYRCASSPLPSGGADTQYFGPGTRLTVL.

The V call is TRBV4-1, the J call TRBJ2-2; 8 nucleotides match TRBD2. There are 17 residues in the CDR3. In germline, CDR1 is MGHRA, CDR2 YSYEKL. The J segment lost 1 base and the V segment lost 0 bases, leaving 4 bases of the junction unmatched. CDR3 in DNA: TGCGCCAGCAGCCAAGATCATCGGGGGGGGAACACCGGGGAGCTGTTTTTT. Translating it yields CASSQDHRGGNTGELFF.

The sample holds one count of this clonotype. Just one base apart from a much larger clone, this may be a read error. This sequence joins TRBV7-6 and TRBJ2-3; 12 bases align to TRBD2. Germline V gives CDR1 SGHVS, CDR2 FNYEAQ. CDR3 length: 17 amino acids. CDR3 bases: TGTGCCAACAGCTTCCCCACTAGCGGGGGGCCCACAGATACGCAGTATTTT. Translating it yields CANSFPTSGGPTDTQYF. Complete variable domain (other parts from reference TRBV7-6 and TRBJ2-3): GAGVSQSPRYKVTKRGQDVALRCDPISGHVSLYWYRQALGQGPEFLTYFNYEAQQDKSGLPNDRFSAERPEGSISTLTIQRTEQRDSAMYRCANSFPTSGGPTDTQYFGPGTRLTVL.

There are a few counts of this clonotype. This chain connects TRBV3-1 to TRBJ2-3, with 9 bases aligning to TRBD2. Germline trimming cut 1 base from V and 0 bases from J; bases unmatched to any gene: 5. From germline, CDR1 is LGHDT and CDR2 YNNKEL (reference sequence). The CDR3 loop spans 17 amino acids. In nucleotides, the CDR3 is TGTGCCAGCAGCCAAGTGCGGGGGGGCCTTAGCACAGATACGCAGTATTTT. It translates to CASSQVRGGLSTDTQYF.

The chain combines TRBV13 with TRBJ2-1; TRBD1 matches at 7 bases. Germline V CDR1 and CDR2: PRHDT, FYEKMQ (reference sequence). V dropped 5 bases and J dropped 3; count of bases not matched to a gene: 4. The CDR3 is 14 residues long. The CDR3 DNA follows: TGTGCCAGCAGCCCCGACAGGGTCTACAATGAGCAGTTCTTC. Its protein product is CASSPDRVYNEQFF.

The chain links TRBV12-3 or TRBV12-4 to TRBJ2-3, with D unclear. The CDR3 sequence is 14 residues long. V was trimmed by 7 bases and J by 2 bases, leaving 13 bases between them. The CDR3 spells CASTPLGITDTQYF. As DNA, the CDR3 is TGTGCCAGCACCCCTTTAGGGATCACAGATACGCAGTATTTT.

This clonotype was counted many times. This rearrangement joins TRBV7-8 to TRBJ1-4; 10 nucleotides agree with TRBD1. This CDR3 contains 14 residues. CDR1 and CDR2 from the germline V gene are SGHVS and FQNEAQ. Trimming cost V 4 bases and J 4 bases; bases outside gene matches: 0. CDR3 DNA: TGTGCCAGCAGCTGGACAGGGGGTAATGAAAAACTGTTTTTT. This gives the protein CASSWTGGNEKLFF.

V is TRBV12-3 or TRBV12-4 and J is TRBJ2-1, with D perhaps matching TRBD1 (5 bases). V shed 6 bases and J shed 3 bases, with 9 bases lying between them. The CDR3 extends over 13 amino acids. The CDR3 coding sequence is TGTGCCAGCAGCCTGGACAACTACAATGAGCAGTTCTTC. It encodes CASSLDNYNEQFF.

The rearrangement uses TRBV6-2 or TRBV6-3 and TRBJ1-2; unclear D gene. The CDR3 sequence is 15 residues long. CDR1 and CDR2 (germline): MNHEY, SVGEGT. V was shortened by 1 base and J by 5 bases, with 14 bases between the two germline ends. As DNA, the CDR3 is TGTGCCAGCAGTTACTATGAGTTCACCTTGTATGGCTACACCTTC. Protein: CASSYYEFTLYGYTF.

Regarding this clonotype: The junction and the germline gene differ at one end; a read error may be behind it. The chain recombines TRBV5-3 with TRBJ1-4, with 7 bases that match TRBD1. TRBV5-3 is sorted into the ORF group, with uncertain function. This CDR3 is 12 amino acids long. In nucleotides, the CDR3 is TGTGCCAGCAGCTTAGGGGGCAGGTCCCCGCTTTTT. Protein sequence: CASSLGGRSPLF.

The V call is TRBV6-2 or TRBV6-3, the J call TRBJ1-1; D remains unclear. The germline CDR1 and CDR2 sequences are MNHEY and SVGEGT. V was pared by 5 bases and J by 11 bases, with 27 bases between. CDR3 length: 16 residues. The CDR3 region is CASSNASPTIRGAAFF. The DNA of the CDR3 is TGTGCCAGCAGTAACGCTAGTCCAACAATACGGGGAGCGGCTTTCTTT.